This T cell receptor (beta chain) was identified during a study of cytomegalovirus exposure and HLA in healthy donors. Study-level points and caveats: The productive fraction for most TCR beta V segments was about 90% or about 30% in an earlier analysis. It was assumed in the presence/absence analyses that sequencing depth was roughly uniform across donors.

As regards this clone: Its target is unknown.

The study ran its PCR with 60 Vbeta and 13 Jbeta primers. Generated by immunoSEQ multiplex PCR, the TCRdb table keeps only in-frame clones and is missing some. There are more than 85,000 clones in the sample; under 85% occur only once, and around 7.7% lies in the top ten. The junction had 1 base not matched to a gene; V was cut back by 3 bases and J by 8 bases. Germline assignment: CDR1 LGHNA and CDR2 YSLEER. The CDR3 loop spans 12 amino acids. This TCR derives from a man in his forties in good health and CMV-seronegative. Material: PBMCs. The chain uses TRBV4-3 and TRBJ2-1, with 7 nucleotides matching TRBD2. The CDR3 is CASSHRGDEQFF. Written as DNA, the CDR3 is TGCGCCAGCAGCCACCGGGGGGATGAGCAGTTCTTC.